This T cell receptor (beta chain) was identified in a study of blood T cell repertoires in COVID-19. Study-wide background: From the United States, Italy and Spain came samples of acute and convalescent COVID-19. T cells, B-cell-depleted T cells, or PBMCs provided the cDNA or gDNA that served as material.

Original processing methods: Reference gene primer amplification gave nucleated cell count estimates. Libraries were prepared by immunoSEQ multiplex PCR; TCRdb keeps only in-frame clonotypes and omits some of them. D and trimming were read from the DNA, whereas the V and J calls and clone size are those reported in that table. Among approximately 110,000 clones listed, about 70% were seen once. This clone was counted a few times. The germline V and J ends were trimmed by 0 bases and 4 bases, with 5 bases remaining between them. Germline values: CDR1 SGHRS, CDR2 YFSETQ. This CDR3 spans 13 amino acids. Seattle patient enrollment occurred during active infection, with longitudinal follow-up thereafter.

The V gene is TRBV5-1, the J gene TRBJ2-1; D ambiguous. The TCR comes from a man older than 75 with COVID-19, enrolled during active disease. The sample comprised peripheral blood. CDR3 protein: CASSLGAYNEQFF. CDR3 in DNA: TGCGCCAGCAGCTTGGGAGCGTACAATGAGCAGTTCTTC.